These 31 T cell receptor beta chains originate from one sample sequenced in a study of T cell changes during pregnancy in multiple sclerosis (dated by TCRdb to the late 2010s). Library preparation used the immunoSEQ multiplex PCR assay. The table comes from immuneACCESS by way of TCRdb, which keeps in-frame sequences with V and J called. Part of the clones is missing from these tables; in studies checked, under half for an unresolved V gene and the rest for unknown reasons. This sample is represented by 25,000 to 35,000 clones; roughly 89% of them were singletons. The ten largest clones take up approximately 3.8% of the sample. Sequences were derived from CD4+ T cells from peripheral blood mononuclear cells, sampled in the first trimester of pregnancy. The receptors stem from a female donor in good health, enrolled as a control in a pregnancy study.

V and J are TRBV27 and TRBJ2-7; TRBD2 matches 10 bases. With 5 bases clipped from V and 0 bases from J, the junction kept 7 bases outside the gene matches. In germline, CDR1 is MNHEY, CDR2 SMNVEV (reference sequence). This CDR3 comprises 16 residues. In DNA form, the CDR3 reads TGTGCCAGCAGTCCACTAGCGGGGACGATCTCCTACGAGCAGTACTTC. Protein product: CASSPLAGTISYEQYF.

CDR3 in DNA: TGCGCCAGCAGCCAAGTCCGCGGGGCAACTAATGAAAAACTGTTTTTT. Its protein product is CASSQVRGATNEKLFF. The V gene is TRBV4-1, the J gene TRBJ1-4, with D hard to call. The CDR3 length is 16 residues. Trimming cost V 1 base and J 0 bases, with 9 bases left between them. Germline loops: CDR1 MGHRA, CDR2 YSYEKL.

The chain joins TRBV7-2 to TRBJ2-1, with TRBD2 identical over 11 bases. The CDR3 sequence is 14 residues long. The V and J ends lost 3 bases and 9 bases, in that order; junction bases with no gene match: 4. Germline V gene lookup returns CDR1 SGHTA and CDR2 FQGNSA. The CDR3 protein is CASSFTSGSGEQFF. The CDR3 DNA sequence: TGTGCCAGCAGCTTTACTAGCGGGAGTGGTGAGCAGTTCTTC.

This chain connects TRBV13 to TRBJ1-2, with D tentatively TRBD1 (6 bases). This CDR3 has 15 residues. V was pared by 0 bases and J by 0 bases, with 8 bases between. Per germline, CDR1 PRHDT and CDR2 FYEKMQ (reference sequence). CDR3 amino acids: CASSLGQGSNYGYTF. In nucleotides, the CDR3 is TGTGCCAGCAGCTTAGGGCAGGGGTCTAACTATGGCTACACCTTC.

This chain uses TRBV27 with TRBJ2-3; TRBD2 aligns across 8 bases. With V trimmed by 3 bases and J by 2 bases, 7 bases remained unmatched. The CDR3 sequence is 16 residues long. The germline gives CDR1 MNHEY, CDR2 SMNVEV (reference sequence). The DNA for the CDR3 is TGTGCCAGCAGTTTCCACCGGGAGGGGTCCACAGATACGCAGTATTTT. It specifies CASSFHREGSTDTQYF.

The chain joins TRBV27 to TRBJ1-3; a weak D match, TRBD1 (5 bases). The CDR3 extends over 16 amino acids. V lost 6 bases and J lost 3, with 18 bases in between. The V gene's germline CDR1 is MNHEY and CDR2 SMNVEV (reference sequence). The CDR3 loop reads CASSTLTCRDGNTIYF. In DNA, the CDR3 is TGTGCCAGCAGCACCCTTACCTGCAGGGATGGAAACACCATATATTTT.

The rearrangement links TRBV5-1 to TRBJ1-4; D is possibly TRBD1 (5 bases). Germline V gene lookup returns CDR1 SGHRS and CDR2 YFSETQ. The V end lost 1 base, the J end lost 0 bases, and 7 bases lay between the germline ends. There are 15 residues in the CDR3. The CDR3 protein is CASSLSTATNEKLFF. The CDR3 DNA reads TGCGCCAGCAGCTTGTCGACAGCAACTAATGAAAAACTGTTTTTT.

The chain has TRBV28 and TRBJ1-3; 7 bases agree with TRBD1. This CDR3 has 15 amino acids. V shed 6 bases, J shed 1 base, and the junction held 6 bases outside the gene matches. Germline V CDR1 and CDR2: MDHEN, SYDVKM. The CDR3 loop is CASRPSGGSGNTIYF. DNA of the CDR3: TGTGCCAGCAGACCATCAGGGGGATCTGGAAACACCATATATTTT.

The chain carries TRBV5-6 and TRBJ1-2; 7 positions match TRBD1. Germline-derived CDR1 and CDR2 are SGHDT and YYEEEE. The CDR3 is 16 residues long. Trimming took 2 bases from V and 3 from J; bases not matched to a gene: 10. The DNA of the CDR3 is TGTGCCAGCAGCTTAGACAGGGAAAGGTTTGACTATGGCTACACCTTC. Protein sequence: CASSLDRERFDYGYTF.

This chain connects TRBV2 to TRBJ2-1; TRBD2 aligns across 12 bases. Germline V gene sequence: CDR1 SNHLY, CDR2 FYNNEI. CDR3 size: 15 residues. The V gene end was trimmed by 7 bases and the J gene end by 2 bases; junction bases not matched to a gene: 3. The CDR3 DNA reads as TGTGCCAGCACCCTAGCGGGGGGGCCCTACAATGAGCAGTTCTTC. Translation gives CASTLAGGPYNEQFF.

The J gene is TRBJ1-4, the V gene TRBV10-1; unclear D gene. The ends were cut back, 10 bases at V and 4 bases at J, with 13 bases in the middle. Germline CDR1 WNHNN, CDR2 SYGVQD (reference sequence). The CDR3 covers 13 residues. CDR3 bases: TGCGCCACCACGCAGACTATTAATGAAAAACTGTTTTTT. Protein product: CATTQTINEKLFF.

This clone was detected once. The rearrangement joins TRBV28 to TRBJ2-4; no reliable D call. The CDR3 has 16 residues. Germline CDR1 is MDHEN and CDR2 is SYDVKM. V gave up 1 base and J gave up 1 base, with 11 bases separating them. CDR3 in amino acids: CASSLFTLRAKNIQYF. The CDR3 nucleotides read TGTGCCAGCAGTTTATTCACGTTGAGGGCCAAAAACATTCAGTACTTC.

The CDR3 region has the DNA TGCGCCAGCAGCTTGATAGGGGGGGTTAGCACAGATACGCAGTATTTT. Encoded protein: CASSLIGGVSTDTQYF. The chain links TRBV5-1 to TRBJ2-3; possible D gene TRBD2, 7 bases. The CDR3 is 16 amino acids. Germline V gives CDR1 SGHRS, CDR2 YFSETQ. Deletions cut 1 base from V and 0 bases from J, with 12 bases between. Combining the CDR3 with reference TRBV5-1 and TRBJ2-3 gives the whole variable domain KAGVTQTPRYLIKTRGQQVTLSCSPISGHRSVSWYQQTPGQGLQFLFEYFSETQRNKGNFPGRFSGRQFSNSRSEMNVSTLELGDSALYLCASSLIGGVSTDTQYFGPGTRLTVL.

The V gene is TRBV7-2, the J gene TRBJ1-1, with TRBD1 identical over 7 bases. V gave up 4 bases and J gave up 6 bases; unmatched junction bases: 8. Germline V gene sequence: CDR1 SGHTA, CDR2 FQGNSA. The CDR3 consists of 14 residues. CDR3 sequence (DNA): TGTGCCAGCAGCTCGGAGACAGGGTCCCCTGAAGCTTTCTTT. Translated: CASSSETGSPEAFF. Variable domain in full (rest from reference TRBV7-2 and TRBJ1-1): GAGVSQSPSNKVTEKGKDVELRCDPISGHTALYWYRQSLGQGLEFLIYFQGNSAPDKSGLPSDRFSAERTGGSVSTLTIQRTQQEDSAVYLCASSSETGSPEAFFGQGTRLTVV.

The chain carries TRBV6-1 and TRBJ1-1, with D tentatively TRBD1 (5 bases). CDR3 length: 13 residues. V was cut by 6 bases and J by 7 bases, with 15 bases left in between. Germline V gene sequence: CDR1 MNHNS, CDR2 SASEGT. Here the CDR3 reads CASRPIQANEAFF. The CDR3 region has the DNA TGTGCCAGCAGACCCATACAGGCAAATGAAGCTTTCTTT.

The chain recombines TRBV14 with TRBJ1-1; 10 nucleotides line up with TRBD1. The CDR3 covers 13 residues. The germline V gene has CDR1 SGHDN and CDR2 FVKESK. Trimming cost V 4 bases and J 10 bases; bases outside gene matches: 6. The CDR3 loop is CASSPQGQGVAFF. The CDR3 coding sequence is TGTGCCAGCAGCCCGCAAGGACAGGGGGTAGCTTTCTTT.

This CDR3 is CASKREAYEQYF. For the CDR3, the DNA is TGTGCCAGCAAACGAGAGGCATACGAGCAGTACTTC. The chain employs TRBV2 and TRBJ2-7; D is unclear. CDR1 is SNHLY, CDR2 FYNNEI, per germline. V lost 7 bases to trimming and J lost 4 bases, with 11 bases between them. CDR3 length equals 12 residues. The full variable domain, completed using reference TRBV2 and TRBJ2-7, is EPEVTQTPSHQVTQMGQEVILRCVPISNHLYFYWYRQILGQKVEFLVSFYNNEISEKSEIFDDQFSVERPDGSNFTLKIRSTKLEDSAMYFCASKREAYEQYFGPGTRLTVT.

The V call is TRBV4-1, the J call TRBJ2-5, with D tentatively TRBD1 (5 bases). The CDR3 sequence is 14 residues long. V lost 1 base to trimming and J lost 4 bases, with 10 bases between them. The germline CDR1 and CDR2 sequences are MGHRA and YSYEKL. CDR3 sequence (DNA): TGCGCCAGCAGCCAAGGGGGCTGGGGAGAGACCCAGTACTTC. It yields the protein CASSQGGWGETQYF.

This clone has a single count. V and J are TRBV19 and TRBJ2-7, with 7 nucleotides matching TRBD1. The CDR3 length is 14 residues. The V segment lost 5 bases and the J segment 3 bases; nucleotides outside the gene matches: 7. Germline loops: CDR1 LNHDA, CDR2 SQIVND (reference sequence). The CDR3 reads CASSPRGSFYEQYF. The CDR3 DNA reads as TGTGCCAGTAGTCCCAGGGGGTCGTTCTACGAGCAGTACTTC.

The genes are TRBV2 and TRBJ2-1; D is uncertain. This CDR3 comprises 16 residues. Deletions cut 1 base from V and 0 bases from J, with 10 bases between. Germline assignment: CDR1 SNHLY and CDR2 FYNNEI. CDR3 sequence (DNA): TGTGCCAGCAGTGAAGGTCGCTCGAGCTCCTACAATGAGCAGTTCTTC. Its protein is CASSEGRSSSYNEQFF.

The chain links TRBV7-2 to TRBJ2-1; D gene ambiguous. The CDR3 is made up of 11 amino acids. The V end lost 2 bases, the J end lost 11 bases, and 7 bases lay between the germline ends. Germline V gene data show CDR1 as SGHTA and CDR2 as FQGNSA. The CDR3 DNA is TGTGCCAGCAGCTTATCGCGCCAGCAGTTCTTC. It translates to CASSLSRQQFF.

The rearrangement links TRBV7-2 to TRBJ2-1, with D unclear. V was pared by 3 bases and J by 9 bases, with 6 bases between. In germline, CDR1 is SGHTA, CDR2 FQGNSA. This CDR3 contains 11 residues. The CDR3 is CASSFSVEQFF. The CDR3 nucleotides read TGTGCCAGCAGCTTTTCGGTTGAGCAGTTCTTC.

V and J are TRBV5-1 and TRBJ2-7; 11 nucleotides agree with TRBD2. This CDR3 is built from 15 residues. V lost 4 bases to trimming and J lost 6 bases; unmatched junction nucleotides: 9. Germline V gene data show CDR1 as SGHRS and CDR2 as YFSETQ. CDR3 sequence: CASSHIAGGPGEQYF. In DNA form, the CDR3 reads TGCGCCAGCAGCCATATAGCGGGGGGGCCCGGCGAGCAGTACTTC.

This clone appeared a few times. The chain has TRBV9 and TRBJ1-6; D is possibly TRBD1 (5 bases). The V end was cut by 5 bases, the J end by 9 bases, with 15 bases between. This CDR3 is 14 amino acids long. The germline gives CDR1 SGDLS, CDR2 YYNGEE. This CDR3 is CASRPTDGGSPLHF. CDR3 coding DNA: TGTGCCAGCAGACCGACAGACGGTGGTTCACCCCTCCACTTT.

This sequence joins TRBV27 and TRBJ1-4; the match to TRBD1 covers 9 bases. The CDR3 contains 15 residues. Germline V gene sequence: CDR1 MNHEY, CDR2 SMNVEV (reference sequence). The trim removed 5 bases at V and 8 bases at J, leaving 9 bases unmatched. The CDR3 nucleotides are TGTGCCAGCAGTCCCGACAGGGGGGGAGGAGAAAAACTGTTTTTT. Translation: CASSPDRGGGEKLFF.

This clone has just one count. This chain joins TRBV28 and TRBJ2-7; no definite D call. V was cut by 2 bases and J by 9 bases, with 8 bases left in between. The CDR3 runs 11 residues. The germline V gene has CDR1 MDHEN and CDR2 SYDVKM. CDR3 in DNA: TGTGCCAGCAGTTTAAGTTCGGGGCAGTACTTC. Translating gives CASSLSSGQYF.

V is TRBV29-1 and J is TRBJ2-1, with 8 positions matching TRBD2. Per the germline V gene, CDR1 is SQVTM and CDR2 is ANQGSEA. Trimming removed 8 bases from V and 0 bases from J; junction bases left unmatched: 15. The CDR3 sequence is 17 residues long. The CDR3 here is CSLGGLAGGSSYNEQFF. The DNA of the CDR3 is TGCAGCTTGGGCGGCCTAGCGGGCGGTAGCTCCTACAATGAGCAGTTCTTC.

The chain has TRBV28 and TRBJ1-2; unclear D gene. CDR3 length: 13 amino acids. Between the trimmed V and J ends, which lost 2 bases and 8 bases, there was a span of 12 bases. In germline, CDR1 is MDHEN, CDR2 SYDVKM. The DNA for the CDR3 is TGTGCCAGCAGTTTAGGCGGGGTTAGGGGCTACACCTTC. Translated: CASSLGGVRGYTF.

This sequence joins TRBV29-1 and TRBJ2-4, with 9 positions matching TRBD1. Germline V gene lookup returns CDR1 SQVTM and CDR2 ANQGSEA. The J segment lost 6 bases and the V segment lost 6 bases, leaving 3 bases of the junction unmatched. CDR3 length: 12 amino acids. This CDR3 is CSVRTGVNIQYF. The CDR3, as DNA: TGCAGCGTCCGGACAGGGGTAAACATTCAGTACTTC.

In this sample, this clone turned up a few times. The CDR3 nucleotides read TGTGCCAGCAGTGACACTAGCGGGGGGGCAGATACGCAGTATTTT. It translates to CASSDTSGGADTQYF. The chain carries TRBV6-4 and TRBJ2-3, with 13 bases lining up with TRBD2. Germline trimming cut 2 bases from V and 4 bases from J; bases unmatched to any gene: 0. Germline V lookup: CDR1 MRHNA, CDR2 SNTAGT. This CDR3 region has 15 residues.

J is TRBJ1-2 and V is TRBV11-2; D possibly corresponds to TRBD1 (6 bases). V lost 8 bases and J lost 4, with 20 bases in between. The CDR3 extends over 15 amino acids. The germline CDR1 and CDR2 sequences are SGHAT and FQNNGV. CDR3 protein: CASYWNGQSAYGYTF. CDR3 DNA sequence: TGTGCCAGCTATTGGAACGGACAGTCGGCCTATGGCTACACCTTC.